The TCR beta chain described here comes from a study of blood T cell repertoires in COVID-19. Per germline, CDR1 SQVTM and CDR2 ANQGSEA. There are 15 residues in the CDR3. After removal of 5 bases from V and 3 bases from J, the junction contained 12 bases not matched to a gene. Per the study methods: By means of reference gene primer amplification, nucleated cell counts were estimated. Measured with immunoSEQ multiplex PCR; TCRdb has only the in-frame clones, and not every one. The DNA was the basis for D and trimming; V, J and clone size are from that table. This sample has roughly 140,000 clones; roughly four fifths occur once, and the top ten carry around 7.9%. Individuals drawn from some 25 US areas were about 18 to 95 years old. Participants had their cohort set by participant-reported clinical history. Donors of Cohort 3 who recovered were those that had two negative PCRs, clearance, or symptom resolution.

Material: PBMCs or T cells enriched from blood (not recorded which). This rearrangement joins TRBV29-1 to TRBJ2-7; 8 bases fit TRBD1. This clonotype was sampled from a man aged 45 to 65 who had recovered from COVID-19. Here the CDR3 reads CSVTYGTGPRYEQYF. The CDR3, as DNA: TGCAGCGTTACTTACGGGACAGGACCCCGCTACGAGCAGTACTTC.